This T cell receptor beta chain was observed in a study of PD-1 blockade in mismatch repair-deficient tumors. Across the study: Enrolled about 2012-2016, patients had progressing, pretreated mismatch repair-deficient cancers of approximately 13 types. Points from the study as a whole: Rapid post-treatment expansion, then contraction, generally preceding radiologic response, marked tumor-resident clones.

Time point in this sample: 10-day in vitro stimulation with candidate neoantigen peptide 7. About this clone itself: The target antigen is unknown.

The method was immunoSEQ multiplex PCR; TCRdb's version includes in-frame clones alone and lacks a portion of them. Here the sample spans over 8,000 clones, 80% to 90% being singletons. The V end was cut by 3 bases, the J end by 4 bases, with 17 bases between. The germline V gene encodes CDR1 MDHEN and CDR2 SYDVKM. The CDR3 runs 16 residues. Sequencing used cells cultured in vitro, obtained from a patient treated with pembrolizumab. The chain carries TRBV28 and TRBJ2-3, with a possible D match to TRBD2 (5 bases). The clonotype was recovered from an adult with mismatch repair-deficient cancer. The CDR3 loop is CASSLRAFTKADTQYF. In nucleotides, the CDR3 is TGTGCCAGCAGTTTGAGGGCCTTCACTAAGGCAGATACGCAGTATTTT.